The 11 T cell receptor beta chains presented below share a single source sample, sequenced in a study of cytomegalovirus exposure and HLA in healthy donors. Use of 60 Vbeta and 13 Jbeta primers characterized the PCR. Only in-frame clones appear in the TCRdb table, and some are missing; sequencing was by immunoSEQ multiplex PCR. The profile shows approximately 130,000 clones, about 69% of them singletons. Sequenced sample: PBMCs. The receptor source for this set is a man younger than 45 in good health and CMV-seronegative.

The chain has TRBV7-6 and TRBJ2-1; D unresolved. Trimming removed 2 bases from V and 8 bases from J, with 7 bases in between. From germline, CDR1 is SGHVS and CDR2 FNYEAQ. This CDR3 region has 12 residues. CDR3 residues: CASSLRGDEQFF. Here the CDR3 DNA reads TGTGCCAGCAGCTTAAGAGGAGATGAGCAGTTCTTC.

This clone was seen at least ten times. This sequence joins TRBV4-1 and TRBJ1-5; D gene ambiguous. Germline V gene data show CDR1 as MGHRA and CDR2 as YSYEKL. The germline V and J ends were trimmed by 4 bases and 3 bases, with 16 bases remaining between them. This CDR3 has 16 residues. CDR3 sequence (DNA): TGCGCCAGCAGCCCAGAAAGAGCAACAGACAATCAGCCCCAGCATTTT. Translation: CASSPERATDNQPQHF.

This chain uses TRBV5-8 with TRBJ2-3; 10 bases are shared with TRBD2. Germline CDR1 is SGHTS and CDR2 is YDEGEE. The CDR3 extends over 17 amino acids. V dropped 1 base and J dropped 1; count of bases not matched to a gene: 6. As DNA, the CDR3 is TGTGCCAGCAGCTTGCTTACTAGCGGGGTTCGCACAGATACGCAGTATTTT. It codes for CASSLLTSGVRTDTQYF.

This clone turned up a few times. The rearrangement uses TRBV5-4 and TRBJ2-5; 8 bases line up with TRBD2. Per germline, CDR1 SGHNT and CDR2 YYREEE (reference sequence). With 4 bases clipped from V and 5 bases from J, the junction kept 10 bases outside the gene matches. The CDR3 sequence is 15 residues long. The CDR3 DNA follows: TGTGCCAGCAGCCGCCCGGGGGGGCCGAGGGAGACCCAGTACTTC. Translating gives CASSRPGGPRETQYF.

The chain links TRBV11-1 to TRBJ2-3, with 12 bases that match TRBD2. V lost 5 bases, J lost 1 base, and 4 bases stayed unmatched. CDR3 length: 16 residues. The V gene's germline CDR1 is SGHAT and CDR2 FQDESV (reference sequence). Here the CDR3 reads CASSPRLAGGTDTQYF. The CDR3 DNA is TGTGCCAGCAGCCCAAGACTAGCGGGGGGCACAGATACGCAGTATTTT.

This clone came up a few times. The rearrangement links TRBV30 to TRBJ1-1, with 10 bases identical to TRBD1. The CDR3 has 16 amino acids. CDR1 and CDR2 from the germline V gene are GTSNPN and SVGIG (reference sequence). After removal of 3 bases from V and 9 bases from J, the junction contained 16 bases not matched to a gene. This chain's CDR3 is CAWSLGIGTGAGKAFF. The CDR3 DNA is TGTGCCTGGAGCCTAGGGATCGGGACAGGGGCAGGTAAAGCTTTCTTT.

The chain employs TRBV5-1 and TRBJ1-3; D is undetermined. Germline V gene sequence: CDR1 SGHRS, CDR2 YFSETQ. Trimming removed 4 bases from V and 1 base from J, with 9 bases in between. CDR3 length: 14 residues. CDR3 sequence: CASSTRGSGNTIYF. CDR3 in DNA: TGCGCCAGCAGCACCCGAGGTTCTGGAAACACCATATATTTT.

This clone was seen a few times. J is TRBJ2-6 and V is TRBV28, with 8 nucleotides matching TRBD1. The CDR3 has 18 amino acids. The V and J ends lost 6 bases and 0 bases, in that order; junction bases with no gene match: 10. Germline V gene lookup returns CDR1 MDHEN and CDR2 SYDVKM. The CDR3 coding sequence is TGTGCCAGCAGACCTCCCGGACAGGGAAACTCTGGGGCCAACGTCCTGACTTTC. The encoded protein is CASRPPGQGNSGANVLTF.

This chain connects TRBV10-3 to TRBJ2-7; 11 bases are a match to TRBD2. Trimming took 7 bases from V and 3 from J; bases not matched to a gene: 5. This CDR3 has 14 residues. The germline gives CDR1 ENHRY, CDR2 SYGVKD. The CDR3 here is CAITPGLADYEQYF. CDR3 nucleotide sequence: TGTGCCATCACCCCGGGACTAGCGGACTACGAGCAGTACTTC.

V usage is TRBV6-6 and J usage is TRBJ1-1; TRBD1 is a possible D gene (6 bases). The CDR3 length is 14 residues. V was shortened by 2 bases and J by 5 bases, with 12 bases between the two germline ends. CDR1 is MNHNY and CDR2 is SVGAGI in the germline V gene (reference sequence). Here the CDR3 reads CASSYGTSRTEAFF. CDR3 coding DNA: TGTGCCAGCAGTTACGGGACAAGTCGAACTGAAGCTTTCTTT.

This clone appeared a single time. J is TRBJ1-2 and V is TRBV29-1, with D uncertain. Germline V gives CDR1 SQVTM, CDR2 ANQGSEA. The CDR3 consists of 13 residues. V lost 5 bases and J lost 2, with 12 bases in between. The CDR3 bases are TGCAGCGTTAGCGGGTCACAGAACTATGGCTACACCTTC. Protein: CSVSGSQNYGYTF.